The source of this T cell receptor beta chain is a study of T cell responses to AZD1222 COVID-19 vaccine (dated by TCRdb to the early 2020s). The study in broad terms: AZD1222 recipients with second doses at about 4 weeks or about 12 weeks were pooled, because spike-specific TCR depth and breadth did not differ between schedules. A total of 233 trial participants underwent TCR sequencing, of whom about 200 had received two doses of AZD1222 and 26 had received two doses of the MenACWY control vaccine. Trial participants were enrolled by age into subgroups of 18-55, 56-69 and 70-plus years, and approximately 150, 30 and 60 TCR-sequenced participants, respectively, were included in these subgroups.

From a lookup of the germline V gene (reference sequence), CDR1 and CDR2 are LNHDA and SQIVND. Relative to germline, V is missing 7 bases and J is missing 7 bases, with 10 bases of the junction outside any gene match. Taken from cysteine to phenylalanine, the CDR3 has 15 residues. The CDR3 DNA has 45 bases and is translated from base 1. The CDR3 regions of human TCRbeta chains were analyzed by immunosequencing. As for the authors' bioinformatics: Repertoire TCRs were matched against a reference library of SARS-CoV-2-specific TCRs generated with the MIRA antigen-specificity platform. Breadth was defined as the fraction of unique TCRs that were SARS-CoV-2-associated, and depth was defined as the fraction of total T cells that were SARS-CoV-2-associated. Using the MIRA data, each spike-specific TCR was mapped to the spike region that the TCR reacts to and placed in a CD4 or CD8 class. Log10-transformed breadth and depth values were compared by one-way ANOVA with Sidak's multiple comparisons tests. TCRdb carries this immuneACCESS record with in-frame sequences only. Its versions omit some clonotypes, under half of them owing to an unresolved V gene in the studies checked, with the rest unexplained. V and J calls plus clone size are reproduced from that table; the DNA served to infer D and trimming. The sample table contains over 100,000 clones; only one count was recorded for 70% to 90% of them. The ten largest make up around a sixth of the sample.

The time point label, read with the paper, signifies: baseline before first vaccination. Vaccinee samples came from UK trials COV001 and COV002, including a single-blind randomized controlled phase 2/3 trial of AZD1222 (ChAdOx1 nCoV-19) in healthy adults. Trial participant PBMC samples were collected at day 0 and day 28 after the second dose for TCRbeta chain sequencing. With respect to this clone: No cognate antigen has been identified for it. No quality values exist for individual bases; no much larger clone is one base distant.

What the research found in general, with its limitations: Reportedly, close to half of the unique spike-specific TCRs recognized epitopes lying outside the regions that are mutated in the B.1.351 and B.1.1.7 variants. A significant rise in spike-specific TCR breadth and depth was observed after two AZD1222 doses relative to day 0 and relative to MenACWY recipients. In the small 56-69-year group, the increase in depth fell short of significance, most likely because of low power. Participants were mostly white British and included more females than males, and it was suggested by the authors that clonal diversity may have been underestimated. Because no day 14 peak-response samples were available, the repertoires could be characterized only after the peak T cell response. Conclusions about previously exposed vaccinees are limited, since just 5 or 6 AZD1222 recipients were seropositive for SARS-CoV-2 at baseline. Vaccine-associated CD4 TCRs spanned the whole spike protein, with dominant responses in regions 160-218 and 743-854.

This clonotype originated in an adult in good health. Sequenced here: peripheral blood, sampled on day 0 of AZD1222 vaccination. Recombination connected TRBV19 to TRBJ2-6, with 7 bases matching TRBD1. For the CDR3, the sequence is CASKYRDRGANVLTF. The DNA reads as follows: TGTGCCAGTAAGTATAGGGACAGAGGTGCCAACGTCCTGACTTTC.